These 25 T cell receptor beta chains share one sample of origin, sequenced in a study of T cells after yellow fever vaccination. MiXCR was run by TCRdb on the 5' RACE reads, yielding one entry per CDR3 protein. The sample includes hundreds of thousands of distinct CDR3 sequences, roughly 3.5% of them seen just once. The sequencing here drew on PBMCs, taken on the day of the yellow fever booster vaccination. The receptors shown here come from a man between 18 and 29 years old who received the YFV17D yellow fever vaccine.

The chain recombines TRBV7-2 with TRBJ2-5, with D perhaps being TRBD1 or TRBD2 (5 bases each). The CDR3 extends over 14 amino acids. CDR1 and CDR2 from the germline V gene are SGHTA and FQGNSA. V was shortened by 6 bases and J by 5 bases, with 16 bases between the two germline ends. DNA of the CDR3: TGTGCCAGCAGGGGTAGATGGGGGTGGGAGACCCAGTACTTC. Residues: CASRGRWGWETQYF. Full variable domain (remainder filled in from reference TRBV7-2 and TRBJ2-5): GAGVSQSPSNKVTEKGKDVELRCDPISGHTALYWYRQSLGQGLEFLIYFQGNSAPDKSGLPSDRFSAERTGGSVSTLTIQRTQQEDSAVYLCASRGRWGWETQYFGPGTRLLVL.

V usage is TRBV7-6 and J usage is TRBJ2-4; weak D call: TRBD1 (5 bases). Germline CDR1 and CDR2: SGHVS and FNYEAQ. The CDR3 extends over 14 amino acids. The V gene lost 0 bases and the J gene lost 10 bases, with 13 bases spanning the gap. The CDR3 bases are TGTGCCAGCAGCTTAGCGGTCAGGGTTGGGATTCAGTACTTC. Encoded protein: CASSLAVRVGIQYF.

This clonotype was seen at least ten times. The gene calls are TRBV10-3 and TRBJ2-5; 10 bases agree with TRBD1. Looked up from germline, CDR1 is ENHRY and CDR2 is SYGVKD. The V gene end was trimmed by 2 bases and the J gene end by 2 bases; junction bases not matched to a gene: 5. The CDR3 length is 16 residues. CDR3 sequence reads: CAISEPGTGAQETQYF. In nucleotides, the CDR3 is TGTGCCATCAGTGAGCCCGGGACAGGGGCTCAAGAGACCCAGTACTTC.

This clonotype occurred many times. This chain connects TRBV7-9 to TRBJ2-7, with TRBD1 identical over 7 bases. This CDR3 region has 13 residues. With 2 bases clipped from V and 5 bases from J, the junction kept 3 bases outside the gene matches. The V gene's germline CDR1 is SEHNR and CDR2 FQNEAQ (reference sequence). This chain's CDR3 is CASSLYGTDEQYF. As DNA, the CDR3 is TGTGCCAGCAGCTTATACGGGACAGACGAGCAGTACTTC.

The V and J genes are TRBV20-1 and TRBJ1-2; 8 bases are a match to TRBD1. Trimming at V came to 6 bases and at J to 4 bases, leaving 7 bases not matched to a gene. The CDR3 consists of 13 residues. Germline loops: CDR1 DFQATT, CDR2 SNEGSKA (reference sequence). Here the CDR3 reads CSAPRTGTYGYTF. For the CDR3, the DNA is TGCAGTGCCCCGCGGACAGGGACCTATGGCTACACCTTC.

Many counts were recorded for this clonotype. Written as DNA, the CDR3 is TGTGCCAGCAGCCAAGGTGGCAGGGCAGATACGCAGTATTTT. This sequence encodes CASSQGGRADTQYF. V is TRBV14 and J is TRBJ2-3; D is perhaps TRBD1 (5 bases). Per the germline V gene, CDR1 is SGHDN and CDR2 is FVKESK. The CDR3 has 14 residues. Trimming took 1 base from V and 4 from J, leaving 9 bases between them.

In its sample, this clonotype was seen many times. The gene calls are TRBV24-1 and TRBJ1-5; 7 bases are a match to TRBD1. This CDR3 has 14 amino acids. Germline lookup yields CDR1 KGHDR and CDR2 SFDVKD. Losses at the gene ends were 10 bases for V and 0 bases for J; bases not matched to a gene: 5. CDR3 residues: CATAGGYSNQPQHF. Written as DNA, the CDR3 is TGTGCCACGGCAGGGGGGTATAGCAATCAGCCCCAGCATTTT.

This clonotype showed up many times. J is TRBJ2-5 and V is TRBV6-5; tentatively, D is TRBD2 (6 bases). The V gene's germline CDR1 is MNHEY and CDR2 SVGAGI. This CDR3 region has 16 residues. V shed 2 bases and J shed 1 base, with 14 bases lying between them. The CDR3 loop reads CASSYGGGELQETQYF. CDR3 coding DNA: TGTGCCAGCAGTTACGGAGGCGGGGAACTCCAAGAGACCCAGTACTTC.

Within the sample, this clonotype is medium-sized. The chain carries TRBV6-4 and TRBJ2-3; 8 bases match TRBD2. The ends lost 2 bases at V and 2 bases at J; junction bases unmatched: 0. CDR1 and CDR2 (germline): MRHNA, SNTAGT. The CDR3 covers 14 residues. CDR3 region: CASSDGLATDTQYF. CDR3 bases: TGTGCCAGCAGTGACGGACTAGCCACAGATACGCAGTATTTT.

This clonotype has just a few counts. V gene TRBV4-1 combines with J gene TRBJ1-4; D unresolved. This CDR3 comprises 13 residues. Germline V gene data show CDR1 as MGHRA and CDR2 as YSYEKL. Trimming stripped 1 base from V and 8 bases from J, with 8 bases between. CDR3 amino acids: CASSQVVREKLFF. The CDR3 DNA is TGCGCCAGCAGCCAAGTAGTACGGGAAAAACTGTTTTTT.

The CDR3 region is CAATGTGGSDEQYF. For the CDR3, the DNA is TGTGCCGCCACTGGGACAGGGGGTTCTGACGAGCAGTACTTC. This chain uses TRBV6-1 with TRBJ2-7; 11 nucleotides match TRBD1. After removal of 11 bases from V and 5 bases from J, the junction contained 11 bases not matched to a gene. The CDR3 has 14 residues. Germline assignment: CDR1 MNHNS and CDR2 SASEGT.

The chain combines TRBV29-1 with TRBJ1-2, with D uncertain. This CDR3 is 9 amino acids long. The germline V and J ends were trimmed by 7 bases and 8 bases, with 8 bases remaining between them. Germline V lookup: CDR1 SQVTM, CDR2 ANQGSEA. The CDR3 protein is CSGTEGYTF. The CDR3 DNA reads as TGCAGCGGGACCGAAGGCTACACCTTC.

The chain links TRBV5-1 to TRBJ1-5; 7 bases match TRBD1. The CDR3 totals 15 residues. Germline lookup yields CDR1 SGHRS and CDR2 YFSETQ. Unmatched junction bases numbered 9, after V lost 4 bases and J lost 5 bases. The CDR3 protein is CASSPGQSLDQPQHF. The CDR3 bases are TGCGCCAGCAGCCCGGGACAGTCTCTGGATCAGCCCCAGCATTTT.

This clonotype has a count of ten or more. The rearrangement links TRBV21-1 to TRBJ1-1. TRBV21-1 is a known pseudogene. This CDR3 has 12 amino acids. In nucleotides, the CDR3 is TGTCCCAGTAGGCTGGAGAACACTGAAGCTTTCTTT. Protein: CPSRLENTEAFF.

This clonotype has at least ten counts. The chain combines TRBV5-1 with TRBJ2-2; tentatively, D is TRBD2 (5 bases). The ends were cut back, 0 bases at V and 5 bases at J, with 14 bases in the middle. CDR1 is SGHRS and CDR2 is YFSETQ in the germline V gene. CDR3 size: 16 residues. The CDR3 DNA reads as TGCGCCAGCAGCTTGGGGTCTTACGGGAATACCGGGGAGCTGTTTTTT. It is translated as CASSLGSYGNTGELFF.

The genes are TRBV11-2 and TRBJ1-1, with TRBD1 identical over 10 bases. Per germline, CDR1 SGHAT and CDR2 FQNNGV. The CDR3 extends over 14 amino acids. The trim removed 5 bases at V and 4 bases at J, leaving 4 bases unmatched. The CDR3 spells CASSHRDRGTEAFF. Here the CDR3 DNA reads TGTGCCAGCAGCCACCGGGACAGGGGCACTGAAGCTTTCTTT.

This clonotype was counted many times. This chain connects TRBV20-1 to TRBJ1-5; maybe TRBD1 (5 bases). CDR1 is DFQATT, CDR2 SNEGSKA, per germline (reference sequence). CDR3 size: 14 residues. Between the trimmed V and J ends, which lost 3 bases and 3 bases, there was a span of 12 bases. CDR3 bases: TGCAGTGCTAGTAGAGGGACCTTCAATCAGCCCCAGCATTTT. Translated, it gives CSASRGTFNQPQHF.

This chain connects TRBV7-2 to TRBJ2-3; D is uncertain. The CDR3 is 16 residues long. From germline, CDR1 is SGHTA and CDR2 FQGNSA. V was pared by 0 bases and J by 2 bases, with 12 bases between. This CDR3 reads CASSLAGTMYTDTQYF. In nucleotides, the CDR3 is TGTGCCAGCAGCTTAGCGGGAACTATGTACACAGATACGCAGTATTTT.

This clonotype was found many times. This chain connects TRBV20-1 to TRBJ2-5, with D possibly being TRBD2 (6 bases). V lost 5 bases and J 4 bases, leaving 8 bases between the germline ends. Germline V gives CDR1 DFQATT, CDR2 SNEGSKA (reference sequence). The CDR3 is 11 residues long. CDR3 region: CSALRGETQYF. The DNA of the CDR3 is TGCAGTGCTCTGCGGGGAGAGACCCAGTACTTC.

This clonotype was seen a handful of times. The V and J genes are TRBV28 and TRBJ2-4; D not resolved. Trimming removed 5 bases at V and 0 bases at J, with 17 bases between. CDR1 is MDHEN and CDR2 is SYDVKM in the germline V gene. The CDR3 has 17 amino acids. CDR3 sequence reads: CASSLPFGSLAKNIQYF. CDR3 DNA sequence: TGTGCCAGCAGTCTCCCCTTCGGCTCCCTAGCCAAAAACATTCAGTACTTC.

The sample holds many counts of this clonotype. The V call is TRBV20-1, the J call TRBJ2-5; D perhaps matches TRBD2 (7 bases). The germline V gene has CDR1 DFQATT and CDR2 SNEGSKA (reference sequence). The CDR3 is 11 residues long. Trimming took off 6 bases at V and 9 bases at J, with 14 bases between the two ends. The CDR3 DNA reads TGCAGTGCCGACATCGGGGGGCCCCAGTACTTC. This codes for CSADIGGPQYF.

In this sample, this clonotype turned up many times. This CDR3 reads CATSRVREETQYF. The DNA of the CDR3 is TGTGCCACCAGCAGAGTACGGGAAGAGACCCAGTACTTC. This sequence joins TRBV15 and TRBJ2-5; D is unresolved. This CDR3 region has 13 residues. V gave up 1 base and J gave up 3 bases, with 6 bases separating them. The germline V gene has CDR1 LNHNV and CDR2 YYDKDF (reference sequence).

The CDR3 bases are TGTGCCAGCAGTTTATACCGGGGTGGCTACACCTTC. Translated, it gives CASSLYRGGYTF. This chain uses TRBV28 with TRBJ1-2; no firm D call. Germline V gives CDR1 MDHEN, CDR2 SYDVKM. The CDR3 is 12 amino acids. Trimming shortened V by 1 base and J by 7 bases, and 7 bases separated the two germline ends.

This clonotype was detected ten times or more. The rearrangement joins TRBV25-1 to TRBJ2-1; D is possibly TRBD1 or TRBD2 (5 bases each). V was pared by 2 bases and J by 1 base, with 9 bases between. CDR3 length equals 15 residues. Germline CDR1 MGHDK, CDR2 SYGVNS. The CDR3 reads CASSERDPSYNEQFF. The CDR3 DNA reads TGTGCCAGCAGTGAACGGGACCCGTCCTACAATGAGCAGTTCTTC.

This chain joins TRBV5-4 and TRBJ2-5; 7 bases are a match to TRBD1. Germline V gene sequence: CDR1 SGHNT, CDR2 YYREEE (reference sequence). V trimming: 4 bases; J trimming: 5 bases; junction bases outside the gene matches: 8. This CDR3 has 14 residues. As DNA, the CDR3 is TGTGCCAGCAGCCCGACAGGGCCGGGGGAGACCCAGTACTTC. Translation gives CASSPTGPGETQYF.